This T cell receptor (beta chain) was found in a study of T cell responses to AZD1222 COVID-19 vaccine. Sequencing was performed with immunoSEQ multiplex PCR; in TCRdb, only in-frame clones are kept and a portion is missing. Of tens of thousands of clones in the sample, approximately 83% were seen once. Details on this clone: Its antigen is not identified.

Germline V gene data show CDR1 as SGHVS and CDR2 as FQNEAQ. The CDR3 length is 15 residues. V lost 5 bases and J lost 3; bases outside the gene matches: 8. Timing groups of about 4 and about 12 weeks for second doses were pooled. Overall study results and limits: Regions 160-218 and 743-854 held dominance among vaccine-associated CD4 TCRs, which spanned spike. Spike-specific TCRs gained breadth and depth after people received two AZD1222 doses.

The sequencing used peripheral blood, collected 28 days after the second AZD1222 dose. This TCR derives from an adult who received the AZD1222 COVID-19 vaccine. The V call is TRBV7-8, the J call TRBJ1-2, with 8 bases that match TRBD1. In DNA, the CDR3 is TGTGCCAGCAGCCCGGGACAGGTGAACGACTATGGCTACACCTTC. As protein: CASSPGQVNDYGYTF.